This TCR beta chain was sequenced for a study of blood T cell repertoires in COVID-19. On the study more broadly: Sites across the United States, Italy and Spain contributed samples from acute and convalescent COVID-19. PBMCs, B-cell-depleted T cells, or T cells were the source of the cDNA or gDNA that made up the material.

After removal of 4 bases from V and 6 bases from J, the junction contained 5 bases not matched to a gene. Looked up from germline, CDR1 is SGDLS and CDR2 is YYNGEE. This CDR3 contains 13 residues. In the original workflow: Estimation of nucleated cell counts relied on the amplification of reference gene primers. Sequencing used immunoSEQ multiplex PCR; TCRdb keeps in-frame clones, though not all of them. That table supplies the V and J calls and clone size; D and trimming were determined from the DNA. The sample holds 180,000 or so clones, approximately 85% seen once. This TCR came from a woman aged 80 or over with acute or convalescent COVID-19. The sequenced material came from peripheral blood. The chain employs TRBV9 and TRBJ2-7, with TRBD1 matching over 9 bases. The CDR3 region is CASSNRDRVEQYF. CDR3 DNA sequence: TGTGCCAGCAGCAACCGGGACAGGGTCGAGCAGTACTTC. Drawing the rest from reference TRBV9 and TRBJ2-7, the complete variable domain is DSGVTQTPKHLITATGQRVTLRCSPRSGDLSVYWYQQSLDQGLQFLIQYYNGEERAKGNILERFSAQQFPDLHSELNLSSLELGDSALYFCASSNRDRVEQYFGPGTRLTVT.